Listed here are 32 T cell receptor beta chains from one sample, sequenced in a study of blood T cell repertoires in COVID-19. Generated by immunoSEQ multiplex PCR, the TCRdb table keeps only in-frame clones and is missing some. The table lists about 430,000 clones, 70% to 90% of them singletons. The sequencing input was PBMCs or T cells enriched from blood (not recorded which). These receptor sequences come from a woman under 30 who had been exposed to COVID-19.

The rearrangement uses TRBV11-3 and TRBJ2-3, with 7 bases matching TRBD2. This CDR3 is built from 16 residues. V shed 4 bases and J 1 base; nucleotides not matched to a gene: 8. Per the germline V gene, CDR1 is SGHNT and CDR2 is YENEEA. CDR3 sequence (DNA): TGTGCCAGCAGCTGGGGGGGTGGACCAGGCACAGATACGCAGTATTTT. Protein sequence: CASSWGGGPGTDTQYF. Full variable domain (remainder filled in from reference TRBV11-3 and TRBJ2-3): EAGVVQSPRYKIIEKKQPVAFWCNPISGHNTLYWYLQNLGQGPELLIRYENEEAVDDSQLPKDRFSAERLKGVDSTLKIQPAELGDSAVYLCASSWGGGPGTDTQYFGPGTRLTVL.

CDR3 sequence reads: CASSYGARKEKLFF. The DNA for the CDR3 is TGTGCCAGCAGTTACGGAGCACGTAAAGAAAAACTGTTTTTT. The V call is TRBV6-2 or TRBV6-3, the J call TRBJ1-4, with D hard to call. Germline V lookup: CDR1 MNHEY, CDR2 SVGEGT. The CDR3 totals 14 residues. The V end was cut by 2 bases, the J end by 8 bases, with 12 bases between.

The CDR3 sequence: CASTLLRGGPSTDTQYF. The CDR3 DNA sequence: TGTGCCAGCACCCTCCTTCGGGGGGGCCCTAGCACAGATACGCAGTATTTT. This sequence joins TRBV5-5 and TRBJ2-3, with 8 nucleotides matching TRBD2. CDR3 length: 17 amino acids. The ends lost 6 bases at V and 0 bases at J; junction bases unmatched: 12. From germline, CDR1 is SGHKS and CDR2 YYEKEE (reference sequence).

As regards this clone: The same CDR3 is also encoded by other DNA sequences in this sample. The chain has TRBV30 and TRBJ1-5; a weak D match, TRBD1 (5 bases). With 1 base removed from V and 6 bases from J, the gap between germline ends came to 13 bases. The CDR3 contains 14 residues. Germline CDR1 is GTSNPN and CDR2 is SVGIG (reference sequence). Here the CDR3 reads CAWSEGQGGQPQHF. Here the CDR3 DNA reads TGTGCCTGGAGTGAGGGGCAGGGAGGTCAGCCCCAGCATTTT.

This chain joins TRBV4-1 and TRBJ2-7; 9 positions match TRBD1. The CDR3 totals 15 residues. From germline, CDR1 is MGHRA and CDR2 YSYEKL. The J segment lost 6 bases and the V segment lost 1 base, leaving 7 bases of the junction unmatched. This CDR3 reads CASSQGGTGSTEQYF. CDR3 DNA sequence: TGCGCCAGCAGCCAAGGTGGGACAGGGTCGACCGAGCAGTACTTC.

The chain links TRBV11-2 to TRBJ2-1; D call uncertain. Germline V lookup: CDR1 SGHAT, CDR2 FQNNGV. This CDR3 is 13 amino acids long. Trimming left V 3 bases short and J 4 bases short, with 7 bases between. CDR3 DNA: TGTGCCAGCAGCTTCGTTCAGTACAATGAGCAGTTCTTC. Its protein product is CASSFVQYNEQFF.

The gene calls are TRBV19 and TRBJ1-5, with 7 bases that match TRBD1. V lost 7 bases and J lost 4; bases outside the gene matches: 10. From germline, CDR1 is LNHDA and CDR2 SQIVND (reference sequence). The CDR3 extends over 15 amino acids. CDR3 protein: CASIVQTGPNQPQHF. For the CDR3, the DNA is TGTGCCAGTATCGTGCAGACAGGGCCAAATCAGCCCCAGCATTTT.

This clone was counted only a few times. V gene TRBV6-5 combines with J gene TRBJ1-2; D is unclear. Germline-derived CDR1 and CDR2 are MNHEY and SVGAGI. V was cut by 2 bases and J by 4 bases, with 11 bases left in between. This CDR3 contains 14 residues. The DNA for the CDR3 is TGTGCCAGCAGTTACAGGGAGGGCGGCTATGGCTACACCTTC. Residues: CASSYREGGYGYTF.

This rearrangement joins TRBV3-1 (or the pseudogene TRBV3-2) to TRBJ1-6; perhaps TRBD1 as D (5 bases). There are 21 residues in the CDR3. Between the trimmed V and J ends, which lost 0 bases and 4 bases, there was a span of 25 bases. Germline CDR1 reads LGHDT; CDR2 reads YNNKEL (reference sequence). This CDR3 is CASSQDSRGSGRGVYNSPLHF. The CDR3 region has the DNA TGTGCCAGCAGCCAAGATTCCCGGGGGTCAGGGAGAGGGGTTTATAATTCACCCCTCCACTTT.

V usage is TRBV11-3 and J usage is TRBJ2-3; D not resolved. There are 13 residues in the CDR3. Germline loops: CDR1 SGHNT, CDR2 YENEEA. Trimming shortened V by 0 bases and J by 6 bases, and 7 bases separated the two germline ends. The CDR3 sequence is CASSLDQTDTQYF. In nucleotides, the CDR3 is TGTGCCAGCAGCTTAGACCAAACTGATACGCAGTATTTT.

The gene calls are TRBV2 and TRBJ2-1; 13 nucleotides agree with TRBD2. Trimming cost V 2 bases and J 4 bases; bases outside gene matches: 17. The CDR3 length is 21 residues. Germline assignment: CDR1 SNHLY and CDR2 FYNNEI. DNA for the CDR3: TGTGCCAGCAGTGAAAGGGCAGGGCGACTAGCGGGGGGAGGCTTATACAATGAGCAGTTCTTC. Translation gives CASSERAGRLAGGGLYNEQFF.

The CDR3 nucleotides read TGTGCCAGCAGCTTACAGGGTTCGATGGCCGGGGAGCTGTTTTTT. It is translated as CASSLQGSMAGELFF. This chain links TRBV7-2 with TRBJ2-2; possible D gene TRBD1, 5 bases. The V gene lost 2 bases and the J gene lost 6 bases, with 13 bases spanning the gap. In germline, CDR1 is SGHTA, CDR2 FQGNSA. The CDR3 is 15 amino acids.

The DNA for the CDR3 is TGTGCCAGCAGCCCTAAAGGATCGGGGACAGGGGATGAGACCCAGTACTTC. Its protein product is CASSPKGSGTGDETQYF. The chain is built from TRBV7-3 and TRBJ2-5; 10 bases align to TRBD1. The germline V gene encodes CDR1 SGHTA and CDR2 FQGTGA. With V trimmed by 5 bases and J by 5 bases, 14 bases remained unmatched. There are 17 residues in the CDR3. Using reference TRBV7-3 and TRBJ2-5 for the parts outside the CDR3, the full variable domain is GAGVSQTPSNKVTEKGKYVELRCDPISGHTALYWYRQSLGQGPEFLIYFQGTGAADDSGLPNDRFFAVRPEGSVSTLKIQRTERGDSAVYLCASSPKGSGTGDETQYFGPGTRLLVL.

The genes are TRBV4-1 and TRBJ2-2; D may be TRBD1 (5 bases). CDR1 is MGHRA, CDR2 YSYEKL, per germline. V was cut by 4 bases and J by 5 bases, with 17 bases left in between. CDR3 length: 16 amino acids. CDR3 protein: CASSLLGAGITGELFF. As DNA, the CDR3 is TGCGCCAGCAGCCTCTTAGGGGCAGGGATAACCGGGGAGCTGTTTTTT.

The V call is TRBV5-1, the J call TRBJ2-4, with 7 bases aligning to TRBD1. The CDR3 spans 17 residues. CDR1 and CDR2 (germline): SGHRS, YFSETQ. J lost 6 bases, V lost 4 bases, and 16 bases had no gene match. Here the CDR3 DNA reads TGCGCCAGCAGCCCCGTTACCGGACAGGACGGAAGAAACATTCAGTACTTC. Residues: CASSPVTGQDGRNIQYF.

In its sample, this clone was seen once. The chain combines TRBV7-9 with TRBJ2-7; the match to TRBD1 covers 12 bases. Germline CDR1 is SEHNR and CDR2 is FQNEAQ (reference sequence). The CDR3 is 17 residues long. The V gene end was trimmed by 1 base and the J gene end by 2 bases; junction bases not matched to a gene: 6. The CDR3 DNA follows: TGTGCCAGCAGCTTAGAATGGGACAGGGGGCACGCCTACGAGCAGTACTTC. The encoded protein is CASSLEWDRGHAYEQYF.

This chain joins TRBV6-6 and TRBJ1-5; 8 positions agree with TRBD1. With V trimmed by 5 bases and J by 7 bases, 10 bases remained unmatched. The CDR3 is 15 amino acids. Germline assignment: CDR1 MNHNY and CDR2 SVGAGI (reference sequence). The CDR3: CASSGQGGRIQPQHF. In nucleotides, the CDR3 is TGTGCCAGCAGTGGACAGGGAGGCCGGATACAGCCCCAGCATTTT.

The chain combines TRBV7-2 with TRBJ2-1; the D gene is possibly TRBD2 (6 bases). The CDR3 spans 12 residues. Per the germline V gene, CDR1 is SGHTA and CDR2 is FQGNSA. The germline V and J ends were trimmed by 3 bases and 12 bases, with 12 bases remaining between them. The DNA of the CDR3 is TGTGCCAGCAGCTTGGCTAGCGAGAGGCAGTTCTTC. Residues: CASSLASERQFF.

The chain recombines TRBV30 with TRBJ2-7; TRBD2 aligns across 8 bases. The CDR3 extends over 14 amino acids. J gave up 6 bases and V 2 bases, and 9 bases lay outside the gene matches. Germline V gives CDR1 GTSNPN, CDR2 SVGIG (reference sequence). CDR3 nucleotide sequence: TGTGCCTGGAGTATCGGGACTAGTAGGCTCGAGCAGTACTTC. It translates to CAWSIGTSRLEQYF. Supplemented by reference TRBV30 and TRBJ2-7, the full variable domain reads SQTIHQWPATLVQPVGSPLSLECTVEGTSNPNLYWYRQAAGRGLQLLFYSVGIGQISSEVPQNLSASRPQDRQFILSSKKLLLSDSGFYLCAWSIGTSRLEQYFGPGTRLTVT.

CDR3 bases: TGTGCCAGCAGCCTCCAGGGGGCGCTCAATCAGCCCCAGCATTTT. Translated: CASSLQGALNQPQHF. This chain links TRBV27 with TRBJ1-5; 8 bases align to TRBD1. The CDR3 loop spans 15 amino acids. Germline CDR1 and CDR2: MNHEY and SMNVEV (reference sequence). After removal of 6 bases from V and 3 bases from J, the junction contained 7 bases not matched to a gene.

The CDR3 sequence is CASSGATGVSYEQYF. DNA of the CDR3: TGTGCCAGCAGCGGAGCGACAGGGGTCTCCTACGAGCAGTACTTC. This chain connects TRBV2 to TRBJ2-7, with 8 bases aligning to TRBD1. Unmatched junction bases numbered 7, after V lost 6 bases and J lost 0 bases. The germline gives CDR1 SNHLY, CDR2 FYNNEI. The CDR3 runs to 15 residues.

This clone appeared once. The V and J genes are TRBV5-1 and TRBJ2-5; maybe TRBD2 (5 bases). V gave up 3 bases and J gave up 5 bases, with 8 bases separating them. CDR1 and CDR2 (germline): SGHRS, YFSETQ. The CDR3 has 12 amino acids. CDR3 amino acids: CASSSREETQYF. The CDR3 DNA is TGCGCCAGCAGCTCTAGGGAGGAGACCCAGTACTTC.

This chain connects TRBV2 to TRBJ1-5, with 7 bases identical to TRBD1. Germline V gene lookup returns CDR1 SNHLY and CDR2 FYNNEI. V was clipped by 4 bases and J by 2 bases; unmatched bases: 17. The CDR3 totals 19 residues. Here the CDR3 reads CASSGIQGYGREGNQPQHF. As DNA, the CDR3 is TGTGCCAGCAGTGGAATACAGGGGTACGGGCGAGAGGGCAATCAGCCCCAGCATTTT.

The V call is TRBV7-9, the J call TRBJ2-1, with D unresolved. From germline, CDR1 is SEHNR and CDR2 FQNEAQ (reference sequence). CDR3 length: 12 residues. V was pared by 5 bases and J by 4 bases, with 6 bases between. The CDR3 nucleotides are TGTGCCAGCAGCCCGGAGTACAATGAGCAGTTCTTC. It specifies CASSPEYNEQFF.

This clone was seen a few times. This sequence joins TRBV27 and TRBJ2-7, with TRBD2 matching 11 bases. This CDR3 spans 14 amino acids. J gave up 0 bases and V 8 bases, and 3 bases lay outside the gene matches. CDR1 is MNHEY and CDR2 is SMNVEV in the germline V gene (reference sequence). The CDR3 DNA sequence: TGTGCCAGCGCTAGCGGGGGGAACTCCTACGAGCAGTACTTC. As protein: CASASGGNSYEQYF.

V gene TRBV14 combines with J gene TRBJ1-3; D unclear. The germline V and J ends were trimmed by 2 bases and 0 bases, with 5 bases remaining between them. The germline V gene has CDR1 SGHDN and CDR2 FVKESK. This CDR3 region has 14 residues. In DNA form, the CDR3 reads TGTGCCAGCAGCCAATTCCTCTCTGGAAACACCATATATTTT. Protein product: CASSQFLSGNTIYF.

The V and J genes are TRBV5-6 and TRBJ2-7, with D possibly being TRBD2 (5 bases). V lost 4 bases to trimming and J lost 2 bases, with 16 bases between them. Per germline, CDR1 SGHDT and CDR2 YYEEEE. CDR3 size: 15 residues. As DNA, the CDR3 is TGTGCCAGCAGCCAGCCCCGGGGTCTTACCTACGAGCAGTACTTC. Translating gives CASSQPRGLTYEQYF.

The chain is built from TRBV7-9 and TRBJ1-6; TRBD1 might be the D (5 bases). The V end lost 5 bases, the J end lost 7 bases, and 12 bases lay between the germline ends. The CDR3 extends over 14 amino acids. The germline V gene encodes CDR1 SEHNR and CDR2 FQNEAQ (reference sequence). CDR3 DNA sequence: TGTGCCAGCAGCCCCGGGGGTAAGAATTCACCCCTCCACTTT. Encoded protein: CASSPGGKNSPLHF.

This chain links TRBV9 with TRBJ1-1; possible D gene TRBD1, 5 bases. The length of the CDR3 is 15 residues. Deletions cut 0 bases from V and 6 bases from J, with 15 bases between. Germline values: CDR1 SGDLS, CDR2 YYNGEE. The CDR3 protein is CASSVDGQKGAEAFF. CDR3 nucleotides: TGTGCCAGCAGCGTAGACGGGCAAAAAGGGGCTGAAGCTTTCTTT.

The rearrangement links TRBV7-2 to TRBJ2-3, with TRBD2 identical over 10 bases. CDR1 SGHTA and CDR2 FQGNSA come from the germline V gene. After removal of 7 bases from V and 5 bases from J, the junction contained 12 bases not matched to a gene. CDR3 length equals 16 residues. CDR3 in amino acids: CASTSPTSGLIDTQYF. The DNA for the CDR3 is TGTGCCAGCACCTCCCCGACTAGCGGGTTAATAGATACGCAGTATTTT.

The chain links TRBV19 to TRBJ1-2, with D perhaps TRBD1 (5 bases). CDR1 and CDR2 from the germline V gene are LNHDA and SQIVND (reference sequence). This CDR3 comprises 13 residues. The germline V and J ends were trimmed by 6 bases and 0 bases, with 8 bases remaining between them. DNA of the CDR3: TGTGCCAGTAGAACAGGTACTAACTATGGCTACACCTTC. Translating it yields CASRTGTNYGYTF.

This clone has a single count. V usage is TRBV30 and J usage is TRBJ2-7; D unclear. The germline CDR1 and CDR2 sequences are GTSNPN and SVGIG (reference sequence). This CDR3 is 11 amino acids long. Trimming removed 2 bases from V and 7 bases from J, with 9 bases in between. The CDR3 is CAWSIGQEQYF. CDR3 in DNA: TGTGCCTGGAGTATTGGCCAAGAGCAGTACTTC. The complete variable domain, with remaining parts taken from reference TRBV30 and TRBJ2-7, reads SQTIHQWPATLVQPVGSPLSLECTVEGTSNPNLYWYRQAAGRGLQLLFYSVGIGQISSEVPQNLSASRPQDRQFILSSKKLLLSDSGFYLCAWSIGQEQYFGPGTRLTVT.